One T cell receptor beta chain is described in this entry. Its antigen is unidentified. This specimen comes from a study of OX40 agonist ivuxolimab in advanced cancers. Study-level results: The study found that CD8+ T cells averaged more expanded clones than CD4+.

V gave up 2 bases and J gave up 5 bases, with 13 bases separating them. The CDR3 spans 14 residues. Germline V gene data show CDR1 as MDHEN and CDR2 as SYDVKM. Sequencing used immunoSEQ multiplex PCR; TCRdb keeps in-frame clones, though not all of them. The table has 90,000 or so clones, 80% to 95% seen once. This specimen was CD4+ or CD8+ T cells sorted from blood, taken in a trial of the OX40 agonist ivuxolimab. This sequence joins TRBV28 and TRBJ2-7, with D perhaps matching TRBD1 or TRBD2 (5 bases each). This receptor was obtained from an adult with an advanced solid tumor such as melanoma, head and neck, liver or kidney cancer. CDR3 sequence: CASSLGTIGNEQYF. CDR3 in DNA: TGTGCCAGCAGTTTAGGGACCATCGGGAACGAGCAGTACTTC.